Listed below are T cell receptor beta chains from one sample, sequenced in a study of blood T cell repertoires in COVID-19. Produced via immunoSEQ multiplex PCR; TCRdb's table is partial and in-frame only. The data hold roughly 430,000 clones, with approximately 85% observed a single time. What was sequenced was PBMCs or T cells enriched from blood (not recorded which). These receptors were collected from a middle-aged woman with acute COVID-19. Each CDR3 is given with its conserved first and last residue. The D gene is left open where the match is weak. For some rows the clone size is stated as once, few or many, or as a class when expanded; others skip it.

abundance	j_gene	d_gene	v_gene	CDR3nt	CDR3aa
.	TRBJ1-3	.	TRBV3-1/TRBV3-2	TGTGCCAGCAGCTTGACAGGAAACACCATATATTTT	CASSLTGNTIYF
.	TRBJ1-1	.	TRBV2	TGTGCCAGCAGTGAAAGGACACCAAACACTGAAGCTTTCTTT	CASSERTPNTEAFF
.	TRBJ2-7	.	TRBV2	TGTGCCAGCAGTGGTCAGGGGACGGGCGAGCAGTACTTC	CASSGQGTGEQYF
.	TRBJ1-2	.	TRBV4-2	TGTGCCAGCAGCCCCCTTGCTAACTATGGCTACACCTTC	CASSPLANYGYTF
.	TRBJ1-5	.	TRBV7-2	TGTGCCAGCAGCTTATCTCGGTTTAATCAGCCCCAGCATTTT	CASSLSRFNQPQHF
.	TRBJ1-2	TRBD1	TRBV7-9	TGTGCCAGCACCGATTTGACAGGGGCTGATGGCTACACCTTC	CASTDLTGADGYTF
.	TRBJ1-2	TRBD1	TRBV5-1	TGCGCCAGCAGCTTACCGGGACAGGGGGCGCGACACTATGGCTACACCTTC	CASSLPGQGARHYGYTF
.	TRBJ2-1	.	TRBV7-9	TGTGCCAGCAGAAAAACAGGGAGCTCCTACAATGAGCAGTTCTTC	CASRKTGSSYNEQFF
.	TRBJ2-7	.	TRBV6-5	TGTGCCAGCAGTTACTCGATGGGGACTGCCTACGAGCAGTACTTC	CASSYSMGTAYEQYF
.	TRBJ2-7	.	TRBV29-1	TGCAGCGTTGAAGTCCCCATGTCACCTGCGCCCTACGAGCAGTACTTC	CSVEVPMSPAPYEQYF
.	TRBJ2-3	TRBD2	TRBV5-1	TGCGCCAGCAGCGAGGGGACTAGCGGGGGGGCCCGGAAAGATACGCAGTATTTT	CASSEGTSGGARKDTQYF
.	TRBJ2-1	TRBD1	TRBV6-5	TGTGCCAGCAGCTACGACAGGGGTATGAATGAGCAGTTCTTC	CASSYDRGMNEQFF
.	TRBJ2-2	TRBD2	TRBV9	TGTGCCAGCAGCGGCGAAGCGGGGGGTGGCGGGGAGCTGTTTTTT	CASSGEAGGGGELFF
.	TRBJ1-3	.	TRBV7-8	TGTGCCAGCAGCTTAGAGTCAGGGCGAAACACCATATATTTT	CASSLESGRNTIYF
.	TRBJ1-4	.	TRBV18	TGTGCCAGCTCACTTTACAGTGATGAAAAACTGTTTTTT	CASSLYSDEKLFF
.	TRBJ1-2	.	TRBV9	TGTGCCAGCAGTGCCAGGGGAAATGGCTACACCTTC	CASSARGNGYTF
few	TRBJ1-1	TRBD1	TRBV3-1/TRBV3-2	TGTGCCAGCAGCCCCCATGGACAGGGGAAAAATACTGAAGCTTTCTTT	CASSPHGQGKNTEAFF
.	TRBJ1-3	.	TRBV5-1	TGCGCCAGCAGCTTAGGAGGGAATGGAAACACCATATATTTT	CASSLGGNGNTIYF
.	TRBJ2-7	TRBD1	TRBV7-2	TGTGCCAGCAGCTTAGAGGGACAGGGCTACGAGCAGTACTTC	CASSLEGQGYEQYF
.	TRBJ1-3	TRBD1	TRBV30	TGTGCCTGGAGTGGAGGGGGCAGAAACACCATATATTTT	CAWSGGGRNTIYF
.	TRBJ1-6	.	TRBV3-1/TRBV3-2	TGTGCCAGCAGCCAAACAGGGTTCAGGAATTCACCCCTCCACTTT	CASSQTGFRNSPLHF
.	TRBJ1-5	TRBD1	TRBV10-3	TGTGCCATCAGTCCCGGACAGGGAGACAATCAGCCCCAGCATTTT	CAISPGQGDNQPQHF
.	TRBJ2-2	TRBD2	TRBV5-1	TGCGCCAGCAGCGTGGACCTGGGACTAGCGGGGGGGTTTCCCGGGGAGCTGTTTTTT	CASSVDLGLAGGFPGELFF
.	TRBJ2-7	.	TRBV12-3/TRBV12-4	TGTGCCAGCATCGAGGACAGCTCCTACGAGCAGTACTTC	CASIEDSSYEQYF
once	TRBJ2-7	TRBD1	TRBV7-9	TGTGCCAGCAGCTCGTTCCGGGACAGTAGCTCCTACGAGCAGTACTTC	CASSSFRDSSSYEQYF
.	TRBJ2-4	.	TRBV5-4	TGTGCCAGCAGCGTACAGGGAGCCAAAAACATTCAGTACTTC	CASSVQGAKNIQYF
.	TRBJ1-5	.	TRBV12-3/TRBV12-4	TGTGCCAGCAGCGTGCGGGGGTCCCGGCCCCAGCATTTT	CASSVRGSRPQHF
once	TRBJ1-2	TRBD1	TRBV5-6	TGTGCCAGCAGCTTGACAGGGGAGGATGGCTACACCTTC	CASSLTGEDGYTF
.	TRBJ2-7	.	TRBV6-5	TGTGCCAGCAGGGACTTCCTGTCCTACGAGCAGTACTTC	CASRDFLSYEQYF
once	TRBJ2-7	.	TRBV21-1	TGTGCCAGCAGCATGACCCCGGGGGAAACCCAGACCAGGTTGGGTTCCTACGAGCAGTACTTC	CASSMTPGETQTRLGSYEQYF
.	TRBJ1-1	TRBD1	TRBV5-4	TGTGCCAGCAGCCGACAGGGGGCAACTGAAGCTTTCTTT	CASSRQGATEAFF
.	TRBJ2-1	TRBD2	TRBV2	TGTGCCAGCAGTGAAAGGAGCGGGGGCCGGTACAATGAGCAGTTCTTC	CASSERSGGRYNEQFF
.	TRBJ2-7	TRBD1	TRBV12-3/TRBV12-4	TGTGCCAGCAGTCTGGGACAGAGCTACGAGCAGTACTTC	CASSLGQSYEQYF
.	TRBJ1-1	.	TRBV5-5	TGTGCCAGCATCGCAACAGTGTCGGAAGCTTTCTTT	CASIATVSEAFF
.	TRBJ2-3	TRBD1	TRBV18	TGTGCCAGCTCACCGCAACAGGGGATCACAGATACGCAGTATTTT	CASSPQQGITDTQYF
once	TRBJ1-2	TRBD1	TRBV27	TGTGCCAGCAGGGACAGGGGGATCTATGGCTACACCTTC	CASRDRGIYGYTF
.	TRBJ2-2	.	TRBV11-3	TGTGCCAGCAGCTTCAGTCAGTACGGGGAGCTGTTTTTT	CASSFSQYGELFF
.	TRBJ2-7	TRBD1	TRBV10-3	TGTGCCATCAGTGAGTCTGGTCAGGGGGCCGACGAGCAGTACTTC	CAISESGQGADEQYF
once	TRBJ1-3	.	TRBV5-6	TGTGCCAGCAGCTTGGGGACAGCGAATTCTGGAAACACCATATATTTT	CASSLGTANSGNTIYF